The clone carrying this T cell receptor beta chain was observed many times. Its cognate antigen is unknown. Naive CD8 T cells were FACS-sorted by CD8+CD4-CCR7+CD45RA+ markers. This specimen belongs to a study of molecular identifiers for immune sequencing clone quantification. With V trimmed by 3 bases and J by 3 bases, 3 bases remained unmatched. This CDR3 is 15 amino acids long. Germline values: CDR1 SQVTM, CDR2 ANQGSEA. Study-wide results and limits: Among effectors, clones above 20 RNA copies held over 98% of molecules; among naive cells, under 1%. Highly expanded clone sizes could be underestimated by identical TCR molecules that share a barcode. Spiked Jurkat TCR RNA equivalent to one cell was reportedly detectable in about a million naive cells.

TCRdb recomputed calls from the PCR reads with MiXCR, one row per CDR3 protein. The profile shows over 550,000 distinct CDR3 sequences, around 25% of them singletons. The sequence was obtained from a human donor in good health. Some libraries in this study had Jurkat cell RNA spiked in. The genes are TRBV29-1 and TRBJ2-3; 13 bases align to TRBD2. The sample taken for sequencing was naive CD8+ T cells from blood, with Jurkat cell RNA spiked in. The subset was: FACS-sorted CD8+CD4-CCR7+CD45RA+ naive T cells. The DNA of the CDR3 is TGCAGCGTTGAGACTAGCGGGAGGAGTACAGATACGCAGTATTTT. Residues: CSVETSGRSTDTQYF.